These 21 T cell receptor beta chains share one sample of origin, sequenced in a study of neurological immune-mediated disorders. Each CDR3 protein is one row after TCRdb ran MiXCR on the 5' RACE reads. The sample records under 45,000 distinct CDR3 sequences, 20% to 25% being singletons. The time point: technical triplicate 3. Sequenced material: PBMCs. Every receptor here comes from a man between 60 and 70 years old with HTLV-1-associated myelopathy (HAM/TSP).

A few counts support this clonotype. The chain carries TRBV27 and TRBJ1-1; D gene uncertain. Germline V gene sequence: CDR1 MNHEY, CDR2 SMNVEV (reference sequence). The ends were cut back, 5 bases at V and 8 bases at J, with 21 bases in the middle. CDR3 size: 15 residues. In DNA, the CDR3 is TGTGCCAGCAGTCCAGGTATGGCCCTTCCCGGGGAAGCTTTCTTT. This sequence encodes CASSPGMALPGEAFF.

This chain connects TRBV9 to TRBJ2-7, with a weak D call TRBD1 (6 bases). Per germline, CDR1 SGDLS and CDR2 YYNGEE. V gave up 3 bases and J gave up 12 bases, with 25 bases separating them. CDR3 size: 15 residues. The CDR3 DNA reads as TGTGCCAGCAGCGGTCAAGGGGGAGCGGCAGATACGCGGTACTTC. This codes for CASSGQGGAADTRYF.

CDR3 coding DNA: TGTGCCAGCAGTCCCCGGCAGGGGCCATTCAGTAACCTCCACTTT. It specifies CASSPRQGPFSNLHF. The chain combines TRBV3-1 with TRBJ1-6, with a tentative D call TRBD1 (6 bases). This CDR3 contains 15 residues. The V end was cut by 6 bases, the J end by 15 bases, with 24 bases between. CDR1 is LGHDT and CDR2 is YNNKEL in the germline V gene (reference sequence).

At least ten counts were recorded for this clonotype. The chain employs TRBV29-1 and TRBJ1-4, with TRBD1 matching over 9 bases. Losses at the gene ends were 2 bases for V and 7 bases for J; bases not matched to a gene: 8. The CDR3 is 15 residues long. From germline, CDR1 is SQVTM and CDR2 ANQGSEA. In nucleotides, the CDR3 is TGCAGCGTTGAATCGCCGGGACAGGGCGGTGAAAAACTGTTTTTT. This translates into CSVESPGQGGEKLFF. Using reference TRBV29-1 and TRBJ1-4 for the parts outside the CDR3, the full variable domain is SAVISQKPSRDICQRGTSLTIQCQVDSQVTMMFWYRQQPGQSLTLIATANQGSEATYESGFVIDKFPISRPNLTFSTLTVSNMSPEDSSIYLCSVESPGQGGEKLFFGSGTQLSVL.

This clonotype has ten or more counts. The chain combines TRBV28 with TRBJ2-2, with D possibly TRBD2 on 7 matching bases. CDR1 MDHEN and CDR2 SYDVKM come from the germline V gene. V lost 6 bases, J lost 2 bases, and 28 bases lay in between. This CDR3 has 20 amino acids. CDR3 region: CASRPWARTGRGINTGELFF. As DNA, the CDR3 is TGTGCCAGCAGGCCCTGGGCCCGAACAGGGCGGGGGATTAACACCGGGGAGCTGTTTTTT.

This clonotype was seen many times. The rearrangement joins TRBV29-1 to TRBJ2-2; 9 nucleotides match TRBD2. Germline V CDR1 and CDR2: SQVTM, ANQGSEA. This CDR3 comprises 14 residues. V gave up 4 bases and J gave up 8 bases; unmatched junction bases: 8. CDR3 in amino acids: CSVGLAGDQGELFF. As DNA, the CDR3 is TGCAGCGTTGGGTTAGCGGGAGATCAAGGGGAGCTGTTTTTT.

In this sample, this clonotype turned up many times. The CDR3 sequence is CASSRVRVLNTNYGYTF. CDR3 bases: TGTGCCAGCAGTCGAGTCCGGGTCCTTAATACTAACTATGGCTACACCTTC. The chain employs TRBV2 and TRBJ1-2; D is unresolved. This CDR3 is 17 amino acids long. Germline V gene lookup returns CDR1 SNHLY and CDR2 FYNNEI. Deletions cut 5 bases from V and 0 bases from J, with 19 bases between.

About this clonotype: The limits of the CDR3 on the DNA are not certain, so only TCRdb's listed CDR3 is given. The chain employs TRBV12-3 or TRBV12-4 and TRBJ1-1; TRBD1, the table's D call, was not compared with the DNA. Termini included, the CDR3 measures 19 amino acids. The CDR3 here is CASSPHNEQFFGPGTEAFF.

CDR3 in amino acids: CSALSLAGGSNNQPQHF. As DNA, the CDR3 is TGCAGTGCCCTGTCCCTGGCAGGTGGCTCGAACAATCAGCCCCAGCATTTT. The V and J genes are TRBV20-1 and TRBJ1-5; no reliable D call. Per germline, CDR1 DFQATT and CDR2 SNEGSKA (reference sequence). This CDR3 spans 17 amino acids. V was clipped by 6 bases and J by 3 bases, with 24 bases between them.

The chain carries TRBV30 and TRBJ1-6; D unclear. With 0 bases removed from V and 8 bases from J, the gap between germline ends came to 11 bases. The length of the CDR3 is 14 residues. CDR1 is GTSNPN, CDR2 SVGIG, per germline (reference sequence). CDR3: CAWSVPGPYSPLHF. The CDR3 coding sequence is TGTGCCTGGAGTGTACCGGGCCCCTATTCACCCCTCCACTTT.

The sample holds many counts of this clonotype. This sequence joins TRBV12-3 or TRBV12-4 and TRBJ2-3, with 13 bases identical to TRBD2. The CDR3 contains 15 residues. The ends lost 6 bases at V and 5 bases at J; junction bases unmatched: 5. The CDR3 sequence is CASSPRLAGGDTQYF. The CDR3 DNA sequence: TGTGCCAGCAGCCCACGACTAGCGGGAGGAGATACGCAGTATTTT.

The chain links TRBV14 to TRBJ2-7, with a possible D match to TRBD1 (5 bases). Germline CDR1 and CDR2: SGHDN and FVKESK. This CDR3 spans 11 amino acids. V was cut by 6 bases and J by 9 bases, with 12 bases left in between. The CDR3 DNA follows: TGTGCCAGCAGTATCCAGGGTCCGCAGTACTTC. This codes for CASSIQGPQYF.

This clonotype was counted at least ten times. The V gene is TRBV2, the J gene TRBJ2-2, with 10 bases fitting TRBD1. This CDR3 has 15 amino acids. The V gene end was trimmed by 7 bases and the J gene end by 5 bases; junction bases not matched to a gene: 7. Germline CDR1 reads SNHLY; CDR2 reads FYNNEI. DNA of the CDR3: TGTGCCAGCAACGCCGGGACAGGGGTTACCGGGGAGCTGTTTTTT. Protein sequence: CASNAGTGVTGELFF.

Notes on this clonotype: One end of the junction fails to match germline, which may point to a read error. The rearrangement joins TRBV5-1 to TRBJ2-2, with D perhaps being TRBD1 or TRBD2 (5 bases each). Germline V CDR1 and CDR2: SGHRS, YFSETQ. This CDR3 is built from 13 residues. The CDR3 DNA reads as TGCGCCAGCAGAGGGGAGAGCACCAGGGAGCTGCTTTTT. Translation: CASRGESTRELLF.

This clonotype was counted ten times or more. The rearrangement uses TRBV15 and TRBJ1-1; D is unresolved. V dropped 0 bases and J dropped 3 bases, with 11 bases sitting between them. The CDR3 extends over 15 amino acids. Germline values: CDR1 LNHNV, CDR2 YYDKDF (reference sequence). The CDR3 loop is CATSRDLAKDTEAFF. Written as DNA, the CDR3 is TGTGCCACCAGCAGAGATCTTGCCAAGGACACTGAAGCTTTCTTT. The complete variable domain, with remaining parts taken from reference TRBV15 and TRBJ1-1, reads DAMVIQNPRYQVTQFGKPVTLSCSQTLNHNVMYWYQQKSSQAPKLLFHYYDKDFNNEADTPDNFQSRRPNTSFCFLDIRSPGLGDTAMYLCATSRDLAKDTEAFFGQGTRLTVV.

This clonotype was seen repeatedly, ten times or more. The chain is built from TRBV12-3 or TRBV12-4 and TRBJ1-2; D ambiguous. The V end lost 4 bases, the J end lost 4 bases, and 13 bases lay between the germline ends. The CDR3 sequence is 14 residues long. DNA of the CDR3: TGTGCCAGCAGTTCCGGGGTCCGTATCTATGGCTACACCTTC. Protein product: CASSSGVRIYGYTF.

The table lists this clonotype with many counts. V is TRBV28 and J is TRBJ1-4, with 10 bases matching TRBD1. Germline assignment: CDR1 MDHEN and CDR2 SYDVKM. This CDR3 comprises 15 residues. V lost 5 bases to trimming and J lost 8 bases; unmatched junction nucleotides: 8. The CDR3 nucleotides are TGTGCCAGCAGTCCCCCGACAGGGGGCTACGAAAAACTGTTTTTT. It codes for CASSPPTGGYEKLFF.

This clonotype was detected a few times. The rearrangement uses TRBV11-2 and TRBJ1-1; D not certain. CDR3 length: 16 residues. Germline CDR1 and CDR2: SGHAT and FQNNGV. Between the trimmed V and J ends, which lost 0 bases and 3 bases, there was a span of 14 bases. CDR3 DNA: TGTGCCAGCAGCTTAGAATGGGGAGCCCGGGACACTGAAGCTTTCTTT. Residues: CASSLEWGARDTEAFF.

This clonotype was picked up many times. This sequence joins TRBV29-1 and TRBJ2-1, with D possibly being TRBD1 (6 bases). The CDR3 extends over 16 amino acids. Deletions cut 6 bases from V and 0 bases from J, with 18 bases between. Per the germline V gene, CDR1 is SQVTM and CDR2 is ANQGSEA. The CDR3 sequence: CSVSPMRGSSYNEQFF. CDR3 bases: TGCAGCGTGAGCCCCATGAGGGGGAGCTCCTACAATGAGCAGTTCTTC.

This clonotype came up many times. V usage is TRBV29-1 and J usage is TRBJ2-7; unclear D gene. The length of the CDR3 is 12 residues. Germline CDR1 reads SQVTM; CDR2 reads ANQGSEA. Trimming took 7 bases from V and 7 from J, leaving 17 bases between them. This CDR3 reads CSGAYRVQEQYF. The CDR3 bases are TGCAGCGGAGCGTATAGGGTGCAAGAGCAGTACTTC.

This clonotype was observed once. This could be a read error, since a much larger clone is one nucleotide away. The CDR3 DNA reads as TGTGCCAGCAGTCGATGCGGGACAGGGAACAATGAGCAGTTCTTC. This translates into CASSRCGTGNNEQFF. The J gene is TRBJ2-1, the V gene TRBV3-1; 9 nucleotides line up with TRBD1. This CDR3 has 15 residues. V lost 6 bases to trimming and J lost 5 bases; unmatched junction nucleotides: 8. In germline, CDR1 is LGHDT, CDR2 YNNKEL (reference sequence).